Listed below are T cell receptor beta chains from one sample, sequenced in a study of early T cells in non-severe SARS-CoV-2 infection. A single record per CDR3 protein comes from TCRdb applying MiXCR to the 5' RACE reads. The repertoire holds about 97,000 distinct CDR3 sequences, approximately 11% seen once, with less than 5.5% in the top ten. The sample here was whole blood, taken at baseline. All receptors come from an adult who was a healthcare worker with PCR-confirmed SARS-CoV-2 infection or an uninfected control (not recorded which). Each CDR3 is given with its conserved first and last residue. The D gene is left open where the match is weak. Expanded clones are given a class, and other clones once, few, many or no size at all.

TRBD1 | many | TRBJ2-2 | TRBV3-1 | TGTGCCAGCAGTCGACAGGGAGCCACCGGGGAGCTGTTTTTT | CASSRQGATGELFF
NA | NA | TRBJ1-2 | TRBV20-1 | TGCAGTGCTAGCGAGGGACCTGGCTATGGCTACACCTTC | CSASEGPGYGYTF
TRBD1 | NA | TRBJ1-2 | TRBV6-1 | TGTGCCGGCGGACAGGGTTCTGGCTACACCTTC | CAGGQGSGYTF
TRBD1 | NA | TRBJ1-4 | TRBV6-5 | TGTGCCAGCAGTCGGGACAGCTTCTCAACTAATGAAAAACTGTTTTTT | CASSRDSFSTNEKLFF
NA | NA | TRBJ1-2 | TRBV27 | TGTGCCAGCAGTTTATCTAGGACAGTCTATGGCTACACCTTC | CASSLSRTVYGYTF
NA | few | TRBJ2-1 | TRBV11-2 | TGTGCCAGCAGCCTAAGCCGGAATGAGCAGTTCTTC | CASSLSRNEQFF
NA | NA | TRBJ1-4 | TRBV6-6 | TGTGCCAGCATGAAGAGGGCTAATGAAAAACTGTTTTTT | CASMKRANEKLFF
NA | NA | TRBJ2-5 | TRBV24-1 | TGTGCCACCAGTGGGGGACCCGGGAGCCAAGAGACCCAGTACTTC | CATSGGPGSQETQYF
NA | few | TRBJ2-2 | TRBV9 | TGTGCCAGCAGCGTATCTCCCCAGGGAACCGGGGAGCTGTTTTTT | CASSVSPQGTGELFF
NA | NA | TRBJ2-3 | TRBV5-1 | TGCGCCAGCAGCTTGCTCACCAGGGTGGAGACAGATACGCAGTATTTT | CASSLLTRVETDTQYF
TRBD2 | few | TRBJ2-1 | TRBV19 | TGTGCCAGTAGTACTTCGACTAGCGGGGCCCTAGGGTGGAATGAGCAGTTCTTC | CASSTSTSGALGWNEQFF
TRBD1 | many | TRBJ1-4 | TRBV25-1 | TGTGCCAGCAGTGACCCACCGGGACAGGGGGACGAAAAACTGTTTTTT | CASSDPPGQGDEKLFF
NA | many | TRBJ1-1 | TRBV6-1 | TGTGCCAGCACCCAGGGGTCTCTTGAAGCTTTCTTT | CASTQGSLEAFF
NA | NA | TRBJ2-7 | TRBV4-2 | TGTGCCAGCAGCCAAGAGCAAACTAGTGGGGTCTACGAGCAGTACTTC | CASSQEQTSGVYEQYF
NA | few | TRBJ2-3 | TRBV11-1 | TGTGCCAGCAGCGAAAACACAGATACGCAGTATTTT | CASSENTDTQYF
NA | few | TRBJ2-3 | TRBV5-4 | TGTGCCAGCAGCGGTGGTACAGCGGATGTCACAGATACGCAGTATTTT | CASSGGTADVTDTQYF
TRBD2 | many | TRBJ2-1 | TRBV20-1 | TGCAGTGCTAGAGCAACGACTAGCGGACTCAATGAGCAGTTCTTC | CSARATTSGLNEQFF
NA | NA | TRBJ1-1 | TRBV9 | TGTGCCAGCAGCAGGGTGACCACTGAAGCTTTCTTT | CASSRVTTEAFF
NA | few | TRBJ2-3 | TRBV7-9 | TGTGCCAGCAGCGAATGGCTCTCAGATACGCAGTATTTT | CASSEWLSDTQYF
TRBD1 | few | TRBJ2-1 | TRBV10-3 | TGTGCCATCAGTGAACGACAGGGGTCTGATGAGCAGTTCTTC | CAISERQGSDEQFF
NA | many | TRBJ2-4 | TRBV10-3 | TGTGCCATCAGTGAGTCGAACCAACCAGGGCACATTCAGTACTTC | CAISESNQPGHIQYF
NA | many | TRBJ2-1 | TRBV11-2 | TGTGCCAGCATCGACTGGAACAATGAGCAGTTCTTC | CASIDWNNEQFF
TRBD2 | NA | TRBJ2-3 | TRBV20-1 | TGCAGTGCCGAACTAGCGGGGGCCTTCACAGATACGCAGTATTTT | CSAELAGAFTDTQYF
NA | few | TRBJ1-1 | TRBV15 | TGTGCCACCAGAGAGACCGACAAGAACACTGAAGCTTTCTTT | CATRETDKNTEAFF
NA | many | TRBJ2-3 | TRBV19 | TGTGCCAGTAGTACCGACACAGATACGCAGTATTTT | CASSTDTDTQYF
NA | few | TRBJ2-1 | TRBV5-1 | TGCGCCAGCACCCAACTTGGGGGTACCTACAATGAGCAGTTCTTC | CASTQLGGTYNEQFF